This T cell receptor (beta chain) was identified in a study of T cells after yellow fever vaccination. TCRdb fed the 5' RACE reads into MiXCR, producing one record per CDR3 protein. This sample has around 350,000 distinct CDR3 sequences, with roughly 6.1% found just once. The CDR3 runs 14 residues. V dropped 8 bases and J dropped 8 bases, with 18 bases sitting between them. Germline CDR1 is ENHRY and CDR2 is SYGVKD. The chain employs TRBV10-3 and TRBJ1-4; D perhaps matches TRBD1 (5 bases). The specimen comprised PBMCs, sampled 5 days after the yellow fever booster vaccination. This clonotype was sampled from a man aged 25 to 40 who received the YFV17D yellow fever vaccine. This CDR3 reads CAIGDDSGKEKLFF. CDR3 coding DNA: TGTGCCATCGGAGACGACAGTGGAAAAGAAAAACTGTTTTTT.